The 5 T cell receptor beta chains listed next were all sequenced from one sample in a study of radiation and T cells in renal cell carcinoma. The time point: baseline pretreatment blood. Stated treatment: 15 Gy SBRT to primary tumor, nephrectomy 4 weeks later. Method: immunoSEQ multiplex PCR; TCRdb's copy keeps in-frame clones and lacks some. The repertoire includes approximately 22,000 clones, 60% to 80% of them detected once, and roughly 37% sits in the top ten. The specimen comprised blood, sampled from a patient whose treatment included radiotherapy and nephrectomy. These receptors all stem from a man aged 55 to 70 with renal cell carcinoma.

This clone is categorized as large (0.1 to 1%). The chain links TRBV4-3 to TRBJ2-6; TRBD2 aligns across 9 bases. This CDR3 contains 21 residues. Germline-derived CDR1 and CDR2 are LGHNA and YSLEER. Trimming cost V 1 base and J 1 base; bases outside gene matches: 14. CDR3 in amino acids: CASSQGVGTSSTRSGANVLTF. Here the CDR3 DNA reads TGCGCCAGCAGCCAAGGAGTAGGGACTAGCTCTACAAGGTCTGGGGCCAACGTCCTGACTTTC.

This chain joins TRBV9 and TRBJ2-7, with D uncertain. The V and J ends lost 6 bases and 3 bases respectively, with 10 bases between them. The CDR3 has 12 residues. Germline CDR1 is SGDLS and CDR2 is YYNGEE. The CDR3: CASTTWLYEQYF. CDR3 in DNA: TGTGCCAGCACCACTTGGCTCTACGAGCAGTACTTC.

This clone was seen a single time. The CDR3 protein is CSARVDSEQYF. As DNA, the CDR3 is TGCAGTGCTAGAGTTGACAGCGAGCAGTACTTC. This chain connects TRBV20-1 to TRBJ2-7, with TRBD1 as a possible D gene (5 bases). The CDR3 loop spans 11 amino acids. CDR1 is DFQATT, CDR2 SNEGSKA, per germline (reference sequence). V lost 1 base, J lost 6 bases, and 7 bases lay in between.

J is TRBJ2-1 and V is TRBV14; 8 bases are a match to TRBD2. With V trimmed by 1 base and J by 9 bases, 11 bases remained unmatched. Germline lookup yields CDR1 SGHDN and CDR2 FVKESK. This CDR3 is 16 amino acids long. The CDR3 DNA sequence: TGTGCCAGCAGCCAAGTCACGACGGGAGGGTCTCTTGAGCAGTTCTTC. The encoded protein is CASSQVTTGGSLEQFF.

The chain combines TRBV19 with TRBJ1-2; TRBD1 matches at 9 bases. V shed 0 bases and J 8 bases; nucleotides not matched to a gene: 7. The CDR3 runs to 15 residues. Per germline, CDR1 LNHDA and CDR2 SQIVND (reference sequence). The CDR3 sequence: CASSIDLGTGSGYTF. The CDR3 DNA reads TGTGCCAGTAGTATAGACCTCGGGACAGGGAGCGGCTACACCTTC.